Each of the 2 T cell receptor beta chains below was sequenced from the same sample in a study of Ad26.COV2.S vaccination and SARS-CoV-2 variants. Sequencing was performed with immunoSEQ multiplex PCR; in TCRdb, only in-frame clones are kept and a portion is missing. The sample carries 400,000 to 450,000 clones, more than 80% recorded once. This sample's treatment: about 20 received Ad26.COV2.S at low or high dose, single or two shots; about 5 received placebo; per-sample allocation not given. The samples were gathered on day 63 after the first injection of vaccine or placebo. The sequenced sample was peripheral blood, obtained in a trial of Ad26.COV2.S vaccine versus placebo. These receptors were collected from a person aged 18-65 years who received the Ad26.COV2.S COVID-19 vaccine or a placebo.

The chain links TRBV14 to TRBJ1-2; TRBD1 matches at 8 bases. V was clipped by 1 base and J by 4 bases; unmatched bases: 2. CDR1 and CDR2 from the germline V gene are SGHDN and FVKESK. The CDR3 sequence is 14 residues long. CDR3 sequence: CASSQADRGYGYTF. CDR3 DNA sequence: TGTGCCAGCAGCCAAGCTGACAGGGGCTATGGCTACACCTTC.

The chain employs TRBV30 and TRBJ1-1; no clear D gene. Germline V gives CDR1 GTSNPN, CDR2 SVGIG (reference sequence). Trimming left V 3 bases short and J 1 base short, with 9 bases between. This CDR3 comprises 13 residues. The chain's CDR3 is CAWSTDSNTEAFF. CDR3 bases: TGTGCCTGGAGCACAGACTCGAACACTGAAGCTTTCTTT.